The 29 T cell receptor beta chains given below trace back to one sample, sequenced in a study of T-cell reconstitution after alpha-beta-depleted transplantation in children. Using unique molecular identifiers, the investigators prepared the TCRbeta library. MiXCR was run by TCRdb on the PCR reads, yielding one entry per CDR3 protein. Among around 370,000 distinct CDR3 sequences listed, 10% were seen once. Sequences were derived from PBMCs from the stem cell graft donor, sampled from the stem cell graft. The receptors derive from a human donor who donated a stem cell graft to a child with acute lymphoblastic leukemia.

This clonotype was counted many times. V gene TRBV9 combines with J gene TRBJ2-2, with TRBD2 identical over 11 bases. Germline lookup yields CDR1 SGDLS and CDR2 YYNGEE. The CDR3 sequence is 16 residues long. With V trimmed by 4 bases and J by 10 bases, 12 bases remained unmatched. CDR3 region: CASSLPLSGRAEELFF. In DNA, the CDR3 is TGTGCCAGCAGCCTGCCCCTTAGCGGGAGGGCGGAGGAGCTGTTTTTT.

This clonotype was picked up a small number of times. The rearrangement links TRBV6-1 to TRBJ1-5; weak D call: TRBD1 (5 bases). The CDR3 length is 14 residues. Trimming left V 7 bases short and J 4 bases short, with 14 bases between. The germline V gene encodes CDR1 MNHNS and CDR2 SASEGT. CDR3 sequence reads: CASTSGTRNQPQHF. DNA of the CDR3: TGTGCCAGCACCTCAGGGACTCGGAATCAGCCCCAGCATTTT.

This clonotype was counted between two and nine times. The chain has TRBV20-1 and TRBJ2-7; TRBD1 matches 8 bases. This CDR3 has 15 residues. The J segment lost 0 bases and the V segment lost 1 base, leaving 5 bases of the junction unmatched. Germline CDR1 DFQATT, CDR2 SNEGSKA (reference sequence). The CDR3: CSARGGTGISYEQYF. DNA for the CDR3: TGCAGTGCTAGAGGGGGGACAGGTATCTCCTACGAGCAGTACTTC.

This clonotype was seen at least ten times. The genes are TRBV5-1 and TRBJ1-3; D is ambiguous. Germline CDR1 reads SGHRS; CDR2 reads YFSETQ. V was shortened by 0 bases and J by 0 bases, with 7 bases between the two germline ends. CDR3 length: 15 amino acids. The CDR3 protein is CASSLAGSSGNTIYF. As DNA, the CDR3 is TGCGCCAGCAGCTTGGCGGGATCCTCTGGAAACACCATATATTTT.

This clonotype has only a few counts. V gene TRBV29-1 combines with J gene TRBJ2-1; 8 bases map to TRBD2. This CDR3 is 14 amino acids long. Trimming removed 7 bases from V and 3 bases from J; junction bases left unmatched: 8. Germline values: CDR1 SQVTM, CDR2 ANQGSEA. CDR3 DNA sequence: TGCAGCGCGGAAGCGGGAGTAGGCTACAATGAGCAGTTCTTC. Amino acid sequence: CSAEAGVGYNEQFF.

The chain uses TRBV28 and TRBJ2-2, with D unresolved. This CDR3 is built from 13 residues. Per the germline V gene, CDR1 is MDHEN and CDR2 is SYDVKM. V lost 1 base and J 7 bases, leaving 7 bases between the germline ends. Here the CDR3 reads CASSLSAGGELFF. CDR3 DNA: TGTGCCAGCAGTTTATCCGCCGGCGGGGAGCTGTTTTTT.

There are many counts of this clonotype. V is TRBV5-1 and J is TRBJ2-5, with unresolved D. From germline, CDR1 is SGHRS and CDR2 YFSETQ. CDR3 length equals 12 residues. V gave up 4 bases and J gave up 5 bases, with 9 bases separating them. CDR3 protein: CASSTKWETQYF. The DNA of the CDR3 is TGCGCCAGCAGCACGAAATGGGAGACCCAGTACTTC.

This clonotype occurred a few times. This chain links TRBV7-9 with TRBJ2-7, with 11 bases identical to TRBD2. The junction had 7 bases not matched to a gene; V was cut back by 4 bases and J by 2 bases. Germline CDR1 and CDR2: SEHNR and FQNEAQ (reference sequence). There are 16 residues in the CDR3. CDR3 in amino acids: CASSSRSSGRTYEQYF. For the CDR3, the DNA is TGTGCCAGCAGCTCCCGATCTAGCGGGAGGACCTACGAGCAGTACTTC.

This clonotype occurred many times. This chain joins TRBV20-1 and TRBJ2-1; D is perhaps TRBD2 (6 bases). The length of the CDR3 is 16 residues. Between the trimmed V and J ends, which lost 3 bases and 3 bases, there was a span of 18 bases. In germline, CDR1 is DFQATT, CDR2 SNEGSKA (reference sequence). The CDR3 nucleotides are TGCAGTGCTAGCGGTGTTACGGGAGTTGACTACAATGAGCAGTTCTTC. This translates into CSASGVTGVDYNEQFF.

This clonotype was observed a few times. CDR3 sequence: CASSPDRVRAKNIQYF. CDR3 DNA: TGTGCCAGCAGCCCCGACAGGGTTCGGGCCAAAAACATTCAGTACTTC. The chain carries TRBV6-1 and TRBJ2-4, with 7 positions matching TRBD1. Trimming took 6 bases from V and 1 from J; bases not matched to a gene: 9. The germline V gene encodes CDR1 MNHNS and CDR2 SASEGT. CDR3 length: 16 amino acids.

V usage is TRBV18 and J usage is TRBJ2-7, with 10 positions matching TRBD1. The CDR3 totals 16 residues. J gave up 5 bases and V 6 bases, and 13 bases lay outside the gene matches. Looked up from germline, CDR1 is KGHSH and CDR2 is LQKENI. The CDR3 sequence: CASSQEGTGVTHEQYF. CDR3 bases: TGTGCCAGCTCTCAAGAAGGGACAGGGGTGACCCACGAGCAGTACTTC.

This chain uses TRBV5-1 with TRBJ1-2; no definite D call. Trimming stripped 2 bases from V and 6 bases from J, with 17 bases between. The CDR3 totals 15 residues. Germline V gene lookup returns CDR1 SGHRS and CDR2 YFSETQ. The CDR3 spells CASSFGERTGDGYTF. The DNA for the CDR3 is TGCGCCAGCAGCTTTGGGGAAAGGACGGGAGATGGCTACACCTTC.

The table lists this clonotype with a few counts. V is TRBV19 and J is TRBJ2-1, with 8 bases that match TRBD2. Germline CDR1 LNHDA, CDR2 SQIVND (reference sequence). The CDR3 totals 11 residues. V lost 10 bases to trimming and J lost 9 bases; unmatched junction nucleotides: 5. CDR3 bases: TGTGCCACCGATACTAGCGGTGAGCAGTTCTTC. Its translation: CATDTSGEQFF.

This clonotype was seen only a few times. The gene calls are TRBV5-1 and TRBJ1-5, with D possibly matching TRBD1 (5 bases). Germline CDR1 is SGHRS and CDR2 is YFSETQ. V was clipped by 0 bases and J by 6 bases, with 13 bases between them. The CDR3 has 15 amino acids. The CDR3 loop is CASSLEGAGLQPQHF. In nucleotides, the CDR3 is TGCGCCAGCAGCTTGGAGGGCGCAGGGCTTCAGCCCCAGCATTTT.

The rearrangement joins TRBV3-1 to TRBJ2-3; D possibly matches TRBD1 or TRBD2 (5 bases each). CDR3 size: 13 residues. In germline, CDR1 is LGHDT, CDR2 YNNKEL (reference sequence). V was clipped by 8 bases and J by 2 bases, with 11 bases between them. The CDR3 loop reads CASGDGSTDTQYF. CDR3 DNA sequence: TGTGCCAGCGGGGACGGTTCCACAGATACGCAGTATTTT.

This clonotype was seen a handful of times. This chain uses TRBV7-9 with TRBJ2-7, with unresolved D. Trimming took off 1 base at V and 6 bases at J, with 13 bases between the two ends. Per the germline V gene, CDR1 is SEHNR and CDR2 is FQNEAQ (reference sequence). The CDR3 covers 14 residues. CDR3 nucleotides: TGTGCCAGCAGCTTAGAGAGTGGGATAACCGAGCAGTACTTC. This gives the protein CASSLESGITEQYF.

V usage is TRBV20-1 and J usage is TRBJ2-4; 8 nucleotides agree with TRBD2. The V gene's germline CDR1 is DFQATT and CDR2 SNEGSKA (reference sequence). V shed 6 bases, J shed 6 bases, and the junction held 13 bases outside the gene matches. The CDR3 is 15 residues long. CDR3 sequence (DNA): TGCAGTGCCCCGGCTGCGGGAGGTCTGAGAAACATTCAGTACTTC. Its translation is CSAPAAGGLRNIQYF.

CDR3 sequence reads: CASSQVTGWTDTQYF. The CDR3 region has the DNA TGTGCCAGCAGCCAAGTCACAGGGTGGACAGATACGCAGTATTTT. The gene calls are TRBV14 and TRBJ2-3; D possibly corresponds to TRBD1 (6 bases). Between the trimmed V and J ends, which lost 1 base and 3 bases, there was a span of 11 bases. Germline V gives CDR1 SGHDN, CDR2 FVKESK. There are 15 residues in the CDR3. The full variable domain, in which reference TRBV14 and TRBJ2-3 provide the parts outside the CDR3, is EAGVTQFPSHSVIEKGQTVTLRCDPISGHDNLYWYRRVMGKEIKFLLHFVKESKQDESGMPNNRFLAERTGGTYSTLKVQPAELEDSGVYFCASSQVTGWTDTQYFGPGTRLTVL.

The CDR3 nucleotides read TGTGCCAGCAGCCAAGATTACCGGGACAGGGGCTGGGTCTCCGCCGAGAACACTGAAGCTTTCTTT. Encoded protein: CASSQDYRDRGWVSAENTEAFF. The chain uses TRBV4-2 and TRBJ1-1; TRBD1 matches at 10 bases. The germline gives CDR1 LGHNA, CDR2 YNFKEQ. V was pared by 0 bases and J by 1 base, with 20 bases of the junction left unmatched. The CDR3 runs 22 residues.

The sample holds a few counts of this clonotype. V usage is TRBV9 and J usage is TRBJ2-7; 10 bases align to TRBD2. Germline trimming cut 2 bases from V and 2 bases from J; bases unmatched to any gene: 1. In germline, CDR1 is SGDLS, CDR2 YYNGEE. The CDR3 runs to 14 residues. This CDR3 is CASSVSGRTYEQYF. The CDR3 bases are TGTGCCAGCAGCGTTAGCGGGAGGACCTACGAGCAGTACTTC.

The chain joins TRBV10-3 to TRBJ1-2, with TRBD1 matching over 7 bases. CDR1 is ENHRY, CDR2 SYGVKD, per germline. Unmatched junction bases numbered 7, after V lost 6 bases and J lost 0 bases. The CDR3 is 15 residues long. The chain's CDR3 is CAIRTGTDPNYGYTF. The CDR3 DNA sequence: TGTGCCATCAGGACTGGGACAGATCCTAACTATGGCTACACCTTC.

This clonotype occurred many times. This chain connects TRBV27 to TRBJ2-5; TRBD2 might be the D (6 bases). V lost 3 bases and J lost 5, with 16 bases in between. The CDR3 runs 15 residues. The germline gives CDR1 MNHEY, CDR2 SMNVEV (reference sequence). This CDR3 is CASSFGGARQETQYF. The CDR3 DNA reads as TGTGCCAGCAGTTTCGGAGGGGCGCGGCAGGAGACCCAGTACTTC.

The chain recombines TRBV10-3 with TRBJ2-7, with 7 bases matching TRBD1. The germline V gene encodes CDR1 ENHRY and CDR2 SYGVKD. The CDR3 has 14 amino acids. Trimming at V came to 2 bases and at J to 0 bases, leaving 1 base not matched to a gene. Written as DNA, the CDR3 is TGTGCCATCAGTGAGCGGGACAGCTCCTACGAGCAGTACTTC. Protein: CAISERDSSYEQYF.

The CDR3 is CASSSLLHPDRTQYF. CDR3 nucleotide sequence: TGTGCCAGCAGCTCTCTTCTACACCCAGATCGCACGCAGTATTTT. This chain links TRBV6-2 or TRBV6-3 with TRBJ2-3, with D unclear. CDR1 MNHEY and CDR2 SVGEGT come from the germline V gene. Trimming removed 6 bases at V and 9 bases at J, with 22 bases between. This CDR3 has 15 amino acids.

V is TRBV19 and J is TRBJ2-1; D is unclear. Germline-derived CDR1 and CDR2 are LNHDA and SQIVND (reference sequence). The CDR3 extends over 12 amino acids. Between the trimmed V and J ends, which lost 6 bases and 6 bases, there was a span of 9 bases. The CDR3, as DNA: TGTGCCAGTAGGGTAGTAGGCAATGAGCAGTTCTTC. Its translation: CASRVVGNEQFF.

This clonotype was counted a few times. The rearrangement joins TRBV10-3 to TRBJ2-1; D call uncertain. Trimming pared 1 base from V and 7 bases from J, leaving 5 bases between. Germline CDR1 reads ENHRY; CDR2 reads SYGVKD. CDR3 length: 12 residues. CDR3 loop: CAISEFDNEQFF. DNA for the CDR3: TGTGCCATCAGTGAGTTCGATAATGAGCAGTTCTTC.

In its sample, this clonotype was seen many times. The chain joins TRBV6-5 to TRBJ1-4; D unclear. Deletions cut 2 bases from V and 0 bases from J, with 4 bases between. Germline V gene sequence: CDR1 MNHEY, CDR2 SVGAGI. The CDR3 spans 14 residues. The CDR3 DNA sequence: TGTGCCAGCAGTTACGGTACAACTAATGAAAAACTGTTTTTT. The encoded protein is CASSYGTTNEKLFF.

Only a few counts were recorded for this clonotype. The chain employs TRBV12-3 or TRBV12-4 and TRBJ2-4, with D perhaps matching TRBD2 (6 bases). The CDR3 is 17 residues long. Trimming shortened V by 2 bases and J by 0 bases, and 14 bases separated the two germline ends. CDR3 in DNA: TGTGCCAGCAGTTTATCCGGGGGTGGGTTAGCCAAAAACATTCAGTACTTC. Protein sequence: CASSLSGGGLAKNIQYF.

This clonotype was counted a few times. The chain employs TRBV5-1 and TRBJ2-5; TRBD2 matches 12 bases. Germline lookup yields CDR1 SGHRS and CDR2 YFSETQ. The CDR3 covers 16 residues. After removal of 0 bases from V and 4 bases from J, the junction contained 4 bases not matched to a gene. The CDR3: CASSLASGLAGETQYF. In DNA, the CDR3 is TGCGCCAGCAGCTTGGCGTCGGGACTAGCGGGAGAGACCCAGTACTTC.